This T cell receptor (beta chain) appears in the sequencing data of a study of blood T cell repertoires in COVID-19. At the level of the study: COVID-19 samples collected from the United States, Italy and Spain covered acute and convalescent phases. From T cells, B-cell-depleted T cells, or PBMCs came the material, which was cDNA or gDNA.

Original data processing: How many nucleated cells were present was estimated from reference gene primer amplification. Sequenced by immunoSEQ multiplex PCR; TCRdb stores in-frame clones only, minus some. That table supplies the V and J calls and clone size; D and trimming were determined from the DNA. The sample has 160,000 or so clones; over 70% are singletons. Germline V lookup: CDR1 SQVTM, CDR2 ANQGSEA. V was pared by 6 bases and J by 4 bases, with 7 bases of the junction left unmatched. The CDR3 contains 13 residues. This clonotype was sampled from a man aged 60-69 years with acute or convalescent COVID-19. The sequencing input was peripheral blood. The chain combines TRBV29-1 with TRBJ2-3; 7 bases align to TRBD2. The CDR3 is CSVSGGRPDTQYF. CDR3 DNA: TGCAGCGTCTCGGGAGGAAGGCCAGATACGCAGTATTTT.